A selection of T cell receptor beta chains follows, all from one sample in a study of blood T cell repertoires in COVID-19. The table came from immunoSEQ multiplex PCR; TCRdb's copy has only in-frame clones and leaves some out. This table has 250,000 to 300,000 clones, 75% to 90% appearing once. The sample comprised peripheral blood. These receptors all stem from a woman aged 70 to 79 with COVID-19, enrolled during active disease. Both conserved end residues are part of each CDR3.

v_call | cdr3_aa
TRBV30 | CAWSVLTDNQPQHF
TRBV4-2 | CASSQDPDSGGITYEQYF
TRBV28 | CASSLGRRDSGNTIYF
TRBV4-1 | CASSRLQGAGTDTQYF
TRBV7-9 | CASSLAGTGTTKQYF
TRBV5-6 | CASSLVGGEAFF
TRBV10-2 | CASSSGGGQYF
TRBV28 | CASSGAGVRNNQPQHF
TRBV10-1 | CASTRDNQPQHF
TRBV7-3 | CASSPISGGSNEQFF
TRBV7-9 | CASSLVGEGGFRGEKLFF
TRBV18 | CASSAGQGAGYTF
TRBV7-9 | CASSPSRETQYF
TRBV18 | CASSQTLDRKDTEAFF
TRBV28 | CASSSPEGGNQPQHF
TRBV7-8 | CASAGGRRMGGDQPQHF
TRBV27 | CASSLWEGDNEQFF
TRBV3-1/TRBV3-2 | CASSQDRRLGYEQYF
TRBV18 | CASSPRAGGPAWNEQFF
TRBV2 | CASSDGKEKNIQYF
TRBV6-5 | CASSRQGGNQPQHF
TRBV5-1 | CASSLLTGMNTEAFF
TRBV10-3 | CATLPGQGARGSGYTF
TRBV4-1 | CASSLTTMTSGSSYNEQFF
TRBV13 | CASTGGERSSYEQYF